This TCR beta chain was sequenced in a study of T cell changes during pregnancy in multiple sclerosis. The length of the CDR3 is 14 residues. Germline CDR1 and CDR2: MGHRA and YSYEKL. V was pared by 2 bases and J by 1 base, with 8 bases between. The assay was immunoSEQ multiplex PCR, and TCRdb's table has in-frame clones only and misses some. Of tens of thousands of clones in the sample, 75% to 95% were seen once. By sample fraction, this clone is medium-sized. This material consisted of CD8+ T cells from peripheral blood mononuclear cells, taken after pregnancy. This chain connects TRBV4-1 to TRBJ1-2; D unresolved. This TCR came from a female donor with multiple sclerosis, enrolled in a pregnancy study. CDR3 coding DNA: TGCGCCAGCAGCCAAAAGGGAGGTAACTATGGCTACACCTTC. Translated, it gives CASSQKGGNYGYTF.